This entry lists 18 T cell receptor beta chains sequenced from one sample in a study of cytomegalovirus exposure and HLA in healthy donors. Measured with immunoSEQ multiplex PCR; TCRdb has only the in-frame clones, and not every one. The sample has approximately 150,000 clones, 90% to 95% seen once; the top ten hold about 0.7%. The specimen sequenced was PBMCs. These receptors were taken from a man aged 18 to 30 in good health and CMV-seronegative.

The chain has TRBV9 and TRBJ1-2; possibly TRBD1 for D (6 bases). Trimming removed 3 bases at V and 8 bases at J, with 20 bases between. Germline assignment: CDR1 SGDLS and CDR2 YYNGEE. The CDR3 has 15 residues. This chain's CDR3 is CASSEPGQPRKGYTF. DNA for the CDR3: TGTGCCAGCAGCGAACCGGGACAACCGAGGAAAGGCTACACCTTC. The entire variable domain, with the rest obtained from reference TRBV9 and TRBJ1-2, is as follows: DSGVTQTPKHLITATGQRVTLRCSPRSGDLSVYWYQQSLDQGLQFLIQYYNGEERAKGNILERFSAQQFPDLHSELNLSSLELGDSALYFCASSEPGQPRKGYTFGSGTRLTVV.

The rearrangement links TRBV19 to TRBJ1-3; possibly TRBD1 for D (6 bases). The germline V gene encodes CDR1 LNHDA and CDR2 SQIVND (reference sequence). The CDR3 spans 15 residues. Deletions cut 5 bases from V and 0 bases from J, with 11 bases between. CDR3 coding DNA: TGTGCCAGTAGTCGACAGGTGACCTCTGGAAACACCATATATTTT. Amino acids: CASSRQVTSGNTIYF. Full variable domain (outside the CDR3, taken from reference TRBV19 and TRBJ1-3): DGGITQSPKYLFRKEGQNVTLSCEQNLNHDAMYWYRQDPGQGLRLIYYSQIVNDFQKGDIAEGYSVSREKKESFPLTVTSAQKNPTAFYLCASSRQVTSGNTIYFGEGSWLTVV.

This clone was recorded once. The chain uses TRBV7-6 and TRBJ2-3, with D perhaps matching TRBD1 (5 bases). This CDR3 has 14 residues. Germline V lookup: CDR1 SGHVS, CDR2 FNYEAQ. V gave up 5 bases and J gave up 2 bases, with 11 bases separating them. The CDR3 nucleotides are TGTGCCAGCAGCCCAGAGACAGCCACAGATACGCAGTATTTT. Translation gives CASSPETATDTQYF.

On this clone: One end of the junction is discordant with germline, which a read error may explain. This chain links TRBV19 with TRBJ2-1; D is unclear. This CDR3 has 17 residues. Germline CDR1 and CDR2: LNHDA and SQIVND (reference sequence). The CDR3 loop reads CASSIDFARSSYNEQFF. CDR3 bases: TGTGCCAGTAGCATAGATTTTGCGAGAAGCTCCTACAATGAGCAGTTCTTC.

The CDR3 DNA is TGTGCCACCAGCAGAGGAGGTGGCATCCTGCTCGAGCAGTACTTC. Its protein product is CATSRGGGILLEQYF. This sequence joins TRBV15 and TRBJ2-7, with D unresolved. V was shortened by 1 base and J by 6 bases, with 16 bases between the two germline ends. The CDR3 extends over 15 amino acids. Germline V gene sequence: CDR1 LNHNV, CDR2 YYDKDF (reference sequence).

CDR3: CASRETVNSGANVLTF. The CDR3 DNA reads as TGTGCCAGCAGGGAAACAGTTAACTCTGGGGCCAACGTCCTGACTTTC. The chain is built from TRBV6-6 and TRBJ2-6, with no clear D. The CDR3 runs to 16 residues. V lost 6 bases and J lost 0, with 12 bases in between. Germline assignment: CDR1 MNHNY and CDR2 SVGAGI (reference sequence).

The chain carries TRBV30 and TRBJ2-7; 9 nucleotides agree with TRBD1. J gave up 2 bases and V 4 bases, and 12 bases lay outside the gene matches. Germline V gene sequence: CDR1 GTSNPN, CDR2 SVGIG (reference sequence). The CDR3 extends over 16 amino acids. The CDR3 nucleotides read TGTGCCTGGACCCGTGCCGGGACAGGGAGGACCTACGAGCAGTACTTC. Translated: CAWTRAGTGRTYEQYF.

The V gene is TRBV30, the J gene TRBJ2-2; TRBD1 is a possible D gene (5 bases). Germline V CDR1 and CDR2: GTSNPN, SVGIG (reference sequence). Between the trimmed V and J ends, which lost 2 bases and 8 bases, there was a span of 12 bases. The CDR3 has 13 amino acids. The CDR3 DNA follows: TGTGCCTGGAGTTTTAGCAGGGCAGGGGAGCTGTTTTTT. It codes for CAWSFSRAGELFF.

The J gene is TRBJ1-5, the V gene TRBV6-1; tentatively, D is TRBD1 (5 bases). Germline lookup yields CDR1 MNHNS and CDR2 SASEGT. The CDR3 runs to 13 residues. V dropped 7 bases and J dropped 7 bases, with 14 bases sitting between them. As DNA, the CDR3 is TGTGCCAGCACCCAACCTGGACAACAGCCCCAGCATTTT. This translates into CASTQPGQQPQHF.

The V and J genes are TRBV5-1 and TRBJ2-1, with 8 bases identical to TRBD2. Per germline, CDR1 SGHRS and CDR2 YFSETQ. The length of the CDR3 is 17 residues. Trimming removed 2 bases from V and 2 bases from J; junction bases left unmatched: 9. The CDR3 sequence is CASSLSSLAVTYNEQFF. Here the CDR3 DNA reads TGCGCCAGCAGCTTAAGTTCACTAGCGGTAACCTACAATGAGCAGTTCTTC.

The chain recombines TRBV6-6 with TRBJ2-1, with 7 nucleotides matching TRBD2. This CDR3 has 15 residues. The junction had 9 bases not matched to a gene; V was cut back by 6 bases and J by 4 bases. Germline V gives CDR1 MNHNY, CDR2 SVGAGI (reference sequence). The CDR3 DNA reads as TGTGCCAGCAGGCGAACTAGCGCCATTTACAATGAGCAGTTCTTC. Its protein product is CASRRTSAIYNEQFF.

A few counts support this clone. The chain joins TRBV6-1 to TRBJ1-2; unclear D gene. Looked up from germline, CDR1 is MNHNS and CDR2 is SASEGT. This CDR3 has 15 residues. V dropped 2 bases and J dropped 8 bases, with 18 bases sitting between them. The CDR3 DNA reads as TGTGCCAGCAGTGAATGGTCTCGCGTGGGAGAGGGCTACACCTTC. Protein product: CASSEWSRVGEGYTF.

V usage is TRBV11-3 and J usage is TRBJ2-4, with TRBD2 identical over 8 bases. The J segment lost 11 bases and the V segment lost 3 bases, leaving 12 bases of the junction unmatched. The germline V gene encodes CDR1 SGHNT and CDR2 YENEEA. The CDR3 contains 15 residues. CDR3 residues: CASSFGLAETTLQYF. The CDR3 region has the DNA TGTGCCAGCAGCTTTGGACTAGCCGAAACTACGCTTCAGTACTTC.

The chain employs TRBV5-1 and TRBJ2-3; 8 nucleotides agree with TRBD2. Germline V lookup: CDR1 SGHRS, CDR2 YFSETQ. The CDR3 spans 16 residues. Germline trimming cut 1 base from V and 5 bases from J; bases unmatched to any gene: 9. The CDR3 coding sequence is TGCGCCAGCAGCTTGTTAACGGGGGGGCGTGGAGATACGCAGTATTTT. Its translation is CASSLLTGGRGDTQYF.

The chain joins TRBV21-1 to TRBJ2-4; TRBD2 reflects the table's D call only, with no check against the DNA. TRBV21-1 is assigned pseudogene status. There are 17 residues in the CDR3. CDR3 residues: CASRGTSEEGDKNIQYF. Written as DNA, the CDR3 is TGTGCCAGCAGGGGGACTAGCGAAGAGGGGGACAAAAACATTCAGTACTTC.

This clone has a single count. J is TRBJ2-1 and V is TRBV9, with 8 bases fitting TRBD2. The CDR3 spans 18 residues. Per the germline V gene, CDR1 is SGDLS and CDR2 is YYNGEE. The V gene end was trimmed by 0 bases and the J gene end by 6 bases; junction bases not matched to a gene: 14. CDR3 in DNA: TGTGCCAGCAGCGTAGCTACCGTAGCAAGCGGGAGTATCAATGAGCAGTTCTTC. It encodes CASSVATVASGSINEQFF.

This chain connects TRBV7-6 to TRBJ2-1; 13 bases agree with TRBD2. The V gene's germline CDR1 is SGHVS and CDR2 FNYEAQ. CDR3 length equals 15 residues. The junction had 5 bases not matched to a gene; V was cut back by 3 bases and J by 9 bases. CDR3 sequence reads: CASSFTSGRDGEQFF. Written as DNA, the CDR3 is TGTGCCAGCAGCTTCACTAGCGGGAGGGACGGTGAGCAGTTCTTC.

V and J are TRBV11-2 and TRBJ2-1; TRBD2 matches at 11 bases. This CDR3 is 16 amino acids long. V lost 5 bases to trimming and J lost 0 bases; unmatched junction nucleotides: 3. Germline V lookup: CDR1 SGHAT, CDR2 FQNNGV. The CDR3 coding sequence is TGTGCCAGCAGCGCCACTAGCGGGAGCTCCTACAATGAGCAGTTCTTC. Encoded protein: CASSATSGSSYNEQFF.